This TCR beta chain was identified in a study of blood T cells in healthy people across ages. Study context: Using template switching, researchers captured about one barcoded beta molecule for each two T cells. Whole-study findings and limits: The study lacked donor CMV status, which possibly confounded expanded clonotype changes. TCR beta diversity correlated strongly with naive T cell percentage.

Comments on this clonotype: The antigen remains unidentified.

Per the germline V gene, CDR1 is MGHRA and CDR2 is YSYEKL. The CDR3 consists of 14 residues. V was trimmed by 9 bases and J by 3 bases, leaving 14 bases between them. A sample-barcoded 5' primer and a J-beta primer mix were used in a second PCR of about 7 to 12 cycles. A single record per CDR3 protein comes from TCRdb applying MiXCR to the 5' RACE reads. This table has 1.8 million or so distinct CDR3 sequences, approximately 40% appearing once. This receptor was taken from a human donor in good health. Sequenced sample: blood. The V call is TRBV4-1, the J call TRBJ2-2; TRBD1 is a possible D gene (6 bases). CDR3 nucleotides: TGCGCCAGTAACAGGGAAGCTCACACCGGGGAGCTGTTTTTT. Residues: CASNREAHTGELFF.